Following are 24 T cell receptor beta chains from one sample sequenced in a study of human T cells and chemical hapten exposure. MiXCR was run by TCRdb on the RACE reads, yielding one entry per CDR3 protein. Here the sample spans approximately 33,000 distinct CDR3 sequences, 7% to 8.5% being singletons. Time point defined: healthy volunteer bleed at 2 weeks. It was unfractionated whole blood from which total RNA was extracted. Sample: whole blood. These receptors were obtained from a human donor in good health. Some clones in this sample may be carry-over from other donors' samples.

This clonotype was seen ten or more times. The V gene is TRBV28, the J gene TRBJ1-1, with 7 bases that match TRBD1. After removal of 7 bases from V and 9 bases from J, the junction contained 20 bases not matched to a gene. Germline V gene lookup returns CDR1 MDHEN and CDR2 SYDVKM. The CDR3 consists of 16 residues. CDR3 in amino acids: CASTILGDSPSDKAFF. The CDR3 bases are TGTGCCAGCACCATCCTGGGGGACAGCCCGTCAGATAAAGCTTTCTTT.

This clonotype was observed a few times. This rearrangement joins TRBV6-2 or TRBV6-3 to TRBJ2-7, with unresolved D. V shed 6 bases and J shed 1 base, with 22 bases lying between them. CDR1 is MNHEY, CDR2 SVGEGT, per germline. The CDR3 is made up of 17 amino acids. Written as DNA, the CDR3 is TGTGCCAGCAGACAGCCCCTGACAAGGGATCAATCCTACGAGCAGTACTTC. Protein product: CASRQPLTRDQSYEQYF.

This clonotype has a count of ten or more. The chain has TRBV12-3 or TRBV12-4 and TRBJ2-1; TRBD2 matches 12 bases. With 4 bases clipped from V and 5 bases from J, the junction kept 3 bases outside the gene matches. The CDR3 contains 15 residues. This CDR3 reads CASSWTSGINNEQFF. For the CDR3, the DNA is TGTGCCAGCAGTTGGACTAGCGGGATAAACAATGAGCAGTTCTTC.

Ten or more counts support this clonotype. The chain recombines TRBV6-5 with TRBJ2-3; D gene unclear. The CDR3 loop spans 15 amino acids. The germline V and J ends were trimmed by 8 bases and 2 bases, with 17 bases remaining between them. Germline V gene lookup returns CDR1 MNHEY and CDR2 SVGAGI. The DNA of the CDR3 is TGTGCCAGCCCCTGCCGGCTATTTGACACAGATACGCAGTATTTT. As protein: CASPCRLFDTDTQYF.

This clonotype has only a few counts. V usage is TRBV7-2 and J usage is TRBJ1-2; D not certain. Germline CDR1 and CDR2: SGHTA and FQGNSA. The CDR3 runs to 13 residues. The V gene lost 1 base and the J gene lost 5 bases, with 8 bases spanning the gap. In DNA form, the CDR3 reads TGTGCCAGCAGCTTAGGCAGATTATATGGCTACACCTTC. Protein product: CASSLGRLYGYTF.

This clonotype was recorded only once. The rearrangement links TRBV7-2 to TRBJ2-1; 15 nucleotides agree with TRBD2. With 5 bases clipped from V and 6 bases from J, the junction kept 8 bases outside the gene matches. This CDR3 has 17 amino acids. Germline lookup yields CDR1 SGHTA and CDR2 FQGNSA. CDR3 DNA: TGTGCCAGCAGCCGGGGACTAGCGGGGGGCAGGAGCAATGAGCAGTTCTTC. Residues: CASSRGLAGGRSNEQFF.

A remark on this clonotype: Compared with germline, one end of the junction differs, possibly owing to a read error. This chain's CDR3 is CSARGGPTNYGYTF. The CDR3 bases are TGCAGTGCGAGAGGGGGGCCCACTAACTATGGCTACACCTTC. V usage is TRBV20-1 and J usage is TRBJ1-2; D may be TRBD1 (6 bases). Germline V lookup: CDR1 DFQATT, CDR2 SNEGSKA (reference sequence). The length of the CDR3 is 14 residues.

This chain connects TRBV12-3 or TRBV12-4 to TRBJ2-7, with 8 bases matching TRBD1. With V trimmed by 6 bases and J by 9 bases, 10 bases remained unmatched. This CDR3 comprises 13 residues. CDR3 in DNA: TGTGCCAGCAGGGACAGGGACCGACGAGGGCAGTACTTC. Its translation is CASRDRDRRGQYF.

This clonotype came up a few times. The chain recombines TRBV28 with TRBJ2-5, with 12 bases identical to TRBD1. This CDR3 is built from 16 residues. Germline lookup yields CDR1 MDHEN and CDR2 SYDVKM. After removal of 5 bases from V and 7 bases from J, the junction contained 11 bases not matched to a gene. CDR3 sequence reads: CASSHRDRGLFGTQYF. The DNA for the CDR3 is TGTGCCAGCAGTCACCGGGACAGGGGGCTTTTCGGGACCCAGTACTTC.

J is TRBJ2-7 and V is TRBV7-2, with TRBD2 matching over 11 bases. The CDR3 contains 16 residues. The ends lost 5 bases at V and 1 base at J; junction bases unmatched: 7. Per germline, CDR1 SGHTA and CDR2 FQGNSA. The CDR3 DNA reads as TGTGCCAGCAGCGGCCCAGGGACTAGCGGATCCTACGAGCAGTACTTC. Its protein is CASSGPGTSGSYEQYF.

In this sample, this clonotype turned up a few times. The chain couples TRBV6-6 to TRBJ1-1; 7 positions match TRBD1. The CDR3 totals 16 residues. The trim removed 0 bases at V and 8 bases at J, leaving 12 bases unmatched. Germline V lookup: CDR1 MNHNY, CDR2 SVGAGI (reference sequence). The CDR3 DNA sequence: TGTGCCAGCAGTTACTCGATAGGGGGCCGTACCCCGGAAGCTTTCTTT. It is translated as CASSYSIGGRTPEAFF.

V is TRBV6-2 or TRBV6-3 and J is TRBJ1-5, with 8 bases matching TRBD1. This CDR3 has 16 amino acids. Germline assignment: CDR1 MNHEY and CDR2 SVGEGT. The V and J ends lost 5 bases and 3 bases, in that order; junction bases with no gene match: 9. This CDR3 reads CASSTPTGGTNQPQHF. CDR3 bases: TGTGCCAGCAGTACCCCAACAGGGGGTACCAATCAGCCCCAGCATTTT.

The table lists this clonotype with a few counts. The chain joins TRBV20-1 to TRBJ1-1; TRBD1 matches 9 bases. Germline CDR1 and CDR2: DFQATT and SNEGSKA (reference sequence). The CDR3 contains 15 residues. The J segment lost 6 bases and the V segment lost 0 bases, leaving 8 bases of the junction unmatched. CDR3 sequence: CSARDLQGAVAEAFF. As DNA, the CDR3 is TGCAGTGCTAGAGACCTACAGGGGGCCGTCGCTGAAGCTTTCTTT.

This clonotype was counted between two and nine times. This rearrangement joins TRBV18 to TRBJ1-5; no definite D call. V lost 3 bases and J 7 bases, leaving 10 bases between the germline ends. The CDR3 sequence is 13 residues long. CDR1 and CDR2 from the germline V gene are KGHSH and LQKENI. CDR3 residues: CASSPSQDQPQHF. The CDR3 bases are TGTGCCAGCTCACCTAGCCAGGACCAGCCCCAGCATTTT.

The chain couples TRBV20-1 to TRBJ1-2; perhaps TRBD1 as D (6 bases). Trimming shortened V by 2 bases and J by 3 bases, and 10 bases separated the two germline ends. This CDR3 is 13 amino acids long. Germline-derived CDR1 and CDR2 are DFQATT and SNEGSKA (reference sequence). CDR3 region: CSARRGQHYGYTF. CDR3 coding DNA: TGCAGTGCTAGAAGAGGACAGCACTATGGCTACACCTTC.

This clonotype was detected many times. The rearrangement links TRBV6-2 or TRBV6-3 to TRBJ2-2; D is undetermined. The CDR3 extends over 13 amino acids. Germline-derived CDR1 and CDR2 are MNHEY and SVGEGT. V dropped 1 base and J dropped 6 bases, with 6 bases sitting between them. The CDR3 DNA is TGTGCCAGCAGTTACTGGCAGGCCGGGGAGCTGTTTTTT. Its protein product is CASSYWQAGELFF.

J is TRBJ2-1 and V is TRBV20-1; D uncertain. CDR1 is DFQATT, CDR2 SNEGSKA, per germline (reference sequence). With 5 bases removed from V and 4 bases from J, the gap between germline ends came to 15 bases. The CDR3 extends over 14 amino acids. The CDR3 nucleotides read TGCAGTGCTTCGACGGGCGCCGGGTACAATGAGCAGTTCTTC. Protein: CSASTGAGYNEQFF.

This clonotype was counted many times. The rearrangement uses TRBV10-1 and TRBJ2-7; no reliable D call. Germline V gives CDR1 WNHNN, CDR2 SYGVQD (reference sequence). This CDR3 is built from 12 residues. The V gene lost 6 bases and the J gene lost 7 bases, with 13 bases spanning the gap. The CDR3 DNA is TGCGCCAGCAGCGCTTCACTTGGGGAGCAGTACTTC. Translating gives CASSASLGEQYF.

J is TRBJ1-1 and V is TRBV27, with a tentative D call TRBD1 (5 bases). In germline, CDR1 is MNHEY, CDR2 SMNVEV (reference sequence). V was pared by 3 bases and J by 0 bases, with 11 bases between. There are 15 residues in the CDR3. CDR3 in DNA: TGTGCCAGCAGTTTCTGGGGGACCATGAACACTGAAGCTTTCTTT. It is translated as CASSFWGTMNTEAFF.

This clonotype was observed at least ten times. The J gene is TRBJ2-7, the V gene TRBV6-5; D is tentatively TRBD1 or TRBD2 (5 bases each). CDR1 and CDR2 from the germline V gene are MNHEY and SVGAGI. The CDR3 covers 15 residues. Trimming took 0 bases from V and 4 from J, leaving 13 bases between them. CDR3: CASSYSGVGAYEQYF. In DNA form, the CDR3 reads TGTGCCAGCAGTTACTCCGGGGTCGGGGCGTACGAGCAGTACTTC.

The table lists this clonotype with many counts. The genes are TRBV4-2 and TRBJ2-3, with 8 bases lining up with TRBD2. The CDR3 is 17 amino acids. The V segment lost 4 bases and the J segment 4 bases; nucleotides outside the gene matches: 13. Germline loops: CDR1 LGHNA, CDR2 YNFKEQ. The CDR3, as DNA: TGTGCCAGCAGCCTGAACTCCGGGACTAGAGTGGCAGATACGCAGTATTTT. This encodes CASSLNSGTRVADTQYF.

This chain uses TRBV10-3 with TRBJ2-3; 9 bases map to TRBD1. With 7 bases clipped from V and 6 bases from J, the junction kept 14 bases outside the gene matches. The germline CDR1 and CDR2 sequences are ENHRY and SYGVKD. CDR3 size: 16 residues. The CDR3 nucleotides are TGTGCCATCAACGCGGACAGGGGAAGCGAAGCGGATACGCAGTATTTT. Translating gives CAINADRGSEADTQYF.

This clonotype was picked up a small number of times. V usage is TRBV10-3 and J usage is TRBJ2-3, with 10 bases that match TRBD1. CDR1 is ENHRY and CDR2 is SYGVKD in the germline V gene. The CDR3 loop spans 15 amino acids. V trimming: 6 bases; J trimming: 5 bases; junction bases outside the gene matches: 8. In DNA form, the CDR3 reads TGTGCCATCAGCCGGGACAGGGGCGGTCGAGATACGCAGTATTTT. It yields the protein CAISRDRGGRDTQYF.

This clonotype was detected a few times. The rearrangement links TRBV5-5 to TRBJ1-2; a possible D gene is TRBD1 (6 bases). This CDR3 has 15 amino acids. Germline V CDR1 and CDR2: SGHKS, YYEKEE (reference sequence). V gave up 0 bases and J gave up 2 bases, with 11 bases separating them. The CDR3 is CASSLVGDTNYGYTF. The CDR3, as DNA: TGTGCCAGCAGCTTGGTGGGGGACACCAACTATGGCTACACCTTC. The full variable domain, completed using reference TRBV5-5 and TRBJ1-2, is DAGVTQSPTHLIKTRGQQVTLRCSPISGHKSVSWYQQVLGQGPQFIFQYYEKEERGRGNFPDRFSARQFPNYSSELNVNALLLGDSALYLCASSLVGDTNYGYTFGSGTRLTVV.